Listed here are 8 T cell receptor beta chains from one sample, sequenced in a study of blood T cell repertoires in COVID-19. Libraries were prepared by immunoSEQ multiplex PCR; TCRdb keeps only in-frame clonotypes and omits some of them. The repertoire includes approximately 300,000 clones, about 92% of them detected once, and about 18% sits in the top ten. Sequencing input: PBMCs or T cells enriched from blood (not recorded which). These receptors were collected from a woman in her 30s who had recovered from COVID-19.

This rearrangement joins TRBV6-5 to TRBJ2-3; D perhaps matches TRBD1 (6 bases). The germline CDR1 and CDR2 sequences are MNHEY and SVGAGI. The V gene lost 4 bases and the J gene lost 4 bases, with 15 bases spanning the gap. The CDR3 loop spans 15 amino acids. CDR3 bases: TGTGCCAGCAGTTTAGAACGGACAGACCCAGATACGCAGTATTTT. This sequence encodes CASSLERTDPDTQYF.

This chain connects TRBV7-6 to TRBJ2-1; 9 nucleotides align to TRBD2. CDR1 SGHVS and CDR2 FNYEAQ come from the germline V gene. CDR3 length: 17 residues. With 1 base clipped from V and 2 bases from J, the junction kept 6 bases outside the gene matches. DNA for the CDR3: TGTGCCAGCAGCTTAGAATGGCTAGCGGGGACCTACAATGAGCAGTTCTTC. It specifies CASSLEWLAGTYNEQFF. The full variable domain, rest sourced from reference TRBV7-6 and TRBJ2-1, is GAGVSQSPRYKVTKRGQDVALRCDPISGHVSLYWYRQALGQGPEFLTYFNYEAQQDKSGLPNDRFSAERPEGSISTLTIQRTEQRDSAMYRCASSLEWLAGTYNEQFFGPGTRLTVL.

The chain employs TRBV29-1 and TRBJ2-7; 7 bases are shared with TRBD1. Losses at the gene ends were 4 bases for V and 0 bases for J; bases not matched to a gene: 9. The CDR3 contains 15 residues. Per the germline V gene, CDR1 is SQVTM and CDR2 is ANQGSEA. CDR3 residues: CSVARYRGDSYEQYF. Here the CDR3 DNA reads TGCAGCGTTGCAAGATACAGGGGTGACTCCTACGAGCAGTACTTC.

This chain links TRBV7-9 with TRBJ2-7, with a possible D match to TRBD1 (5 bases). V lost 5 bases and J lost 10, with 18 bases in between. CDR3 length: 13 residues. Germline V gene sequence: CDR1 SEHNR, CDR2 FQNEAQ (reference sequence). The CDR3 spells CASSPGPGSFQYF. The CDR3 nucleotides are TGTGCCAGCAGCCCTGGGCCAGGGTCTTTCCAGTACTTC. Variable domain in full (rest from reference TRBV7-9 and TRBJ2-7): DTGVSQNPRHKITKRGQNVTFRCDPISEHNRLYWYRQTLGQGPEFLTYFQNEAQLEKSRLLSDRFSAERPKGSFSTLEIQRTEQGDSAMYLCASSPGPGSFQYFGPGTRLTVT.

The chain links TRBV4-1 to TRBJ1-6; TRBD1 agrees at 9 bases. The CDR3 loop spans 16 amino acids. J was trimmed by 9 bases and V by 0 bases; bases with no gene match: 6. Germline assignment: CDR1 MGHRA and CDR2 YSYEKL. The CDR3 bases are TGCGCCAGCAGCCAAGACCAGGGACAGGGTCGTTCACCCCTCCACTTT. Translated: CASSQDQGQGRSPLHF.

The gene calls are TRBV5-1 and TRBJ2-7, with D possibly matching TRBD2 (6 bases). V lost 3 bases and J lost 6, with 10 bases in between. The CDR3 covers 12 residues. Germline CDR1 and CDR2: SGHRS and YFSETQ. CDR3 sequence reads: CASSSFGGEQYF. The CDR3 DNA is TGCGCCAGCAGCTCGTTCGGGGGCGAGCAGTACTTC.

This chain joins TRBV9 and TRBJ2-7; 9 nucleotides align to TRBD2. Trimming removed 4 bases from V and 5 bases from J; junction bases left unmatched: 10. In germline, CDR1 is SGDLS, CDR2 YYNGEE. There are 15 residues in the CDR3. The CDR3 coding sequence is TGTGCCAGCAGCCCAAGTTCTAGCGGGGACCACGAGCAGTACTTC. It specifies CASSPSSSGDHEQYF.

This clone was counted a single time. This rearrangement joins TRBV4-3 to TRBJ1-2; D unclear. Germline CDR1 LGHNA, CDR2 YSLEER. The V end lost 0 bases, the J end lost 5 bases, and 13 bases lay between the germline ends. The CDR3 is 15 residues long. The CDR3 here is CASSQESGRDYGYTF. In DNA form, the CDR3 reads TGCGCCAGCAGCCAAGAAAGTGGACGGGATTATGGCTACACCTTC.